This TCR beta chain appears in the sequencing data of a study of identifying expanded T cells in peripheral blood (dated by TCRdb to between 2018 and 2021). Regarding the complete study: Four technical replicates, made by sequencing separate aliquots from the same pool of genomic DNA, were compared pairwise. On the study overall, not on this receptor specifically: Between technical replicates the binomial model flagged roughly 1.1 differentially abundant clones, whereas over around 2 weeks the binomial model flagged about 15 and over about four weeks about 19. The authors expected biological variance in healthy repertoires might increase further over much longer intervals such as months to years. For all healthy donors, the variance in clone template counts between approximately 2-week samples rose significantly as total template count increased. The beta-binomial model significantly reduced the number of clones called differentially abundant and the false-positive rate across all healthy-donor time intervals.

TCRbeta CDR3 regions were profiled with the immunoSEQ Assay using bias-controlled multiplex PCR amplification of genomic DNA. Under the source paper's analysis protocol: The absolute abundance of each unique TCRbeta CDR3 region was quantified after sequences were collapsed and filtered. Differential abundance was tested with a binomial (Fisher-equivalent) model and with a beta-binomial model adding time-dependent variance fitted from healthy donors. Any clone with fewer than 5 combined templates was excluded, and a clone was called differentially abundant if its Benjamini-Hochberg FDR was below 0.01. Using the form v = (b*log(k)+a)^2, the beta-binomial variance was modeled as a function of the total template count across the two samples. Sourced from immuneACCESS, this table was stored by TCRdb with only in-frame sequences that have V and J called. A share of the clones is absent; for the studies checked, an unresolved V gene accounts for under half, and the remainder has no known explanation. V and J calls and clone size are as listed in that table; D and trimming were resolved from the DNA. The sample has some 95,000 clones on record, 70% to 90% of them singletons. Of the sample, roughly 5.3% falls within the top ten clones.

As regards this clone: Which antigen it targets is not known. Per-base qualities were not stored, and no clone one base away is much larger.

During the collection period, no infections or other immune events were recorded for the healthy donors. Time-dependent variance in a beta-binomial model of T-cell clone differential abundance was calibrated using healthy-donor blood repertoires as a training cohort. The training cohort included around 10 healthy donors, of whom 3 were female and 7 were male. An age range of about 25 to 64 years, with an average of 43 years, was recorded for the donors. Whole blood, obtained from a commercial supplier, was collected from each healthy donor at three time points spaced approximately 15 days apart. For immunosequencing, genomic DNA was extracted from whole blood that had not been sorted. V is clipped by 10 bases and J by 0 bases, and the sequence between their germline boundaries is 22 bases long. For CDR1 and CDR2, the germline V gene (reference sequence) lists MNHEY and SMNVEV. The CDR3, from cysteine to phenylalanine, totals 17 residues. The CDR3 DNA has 51 bases and is translated from base 1.

Sequencing input: blood. The rearrangement joined TRBV27 to TRBJ2-1; TRBD2 is perhaps the D gene, given 5 matching bases. The sequence came from a person between 18 and 75 years old in good health. The CDR3 corresponds to CAIPPGKERSSYNEQFF. The nucleotides read TGTGCCATCCCCCCGGGAAAGGAAAGGAGCTCCTACAATGAGCAGTTCTTC.